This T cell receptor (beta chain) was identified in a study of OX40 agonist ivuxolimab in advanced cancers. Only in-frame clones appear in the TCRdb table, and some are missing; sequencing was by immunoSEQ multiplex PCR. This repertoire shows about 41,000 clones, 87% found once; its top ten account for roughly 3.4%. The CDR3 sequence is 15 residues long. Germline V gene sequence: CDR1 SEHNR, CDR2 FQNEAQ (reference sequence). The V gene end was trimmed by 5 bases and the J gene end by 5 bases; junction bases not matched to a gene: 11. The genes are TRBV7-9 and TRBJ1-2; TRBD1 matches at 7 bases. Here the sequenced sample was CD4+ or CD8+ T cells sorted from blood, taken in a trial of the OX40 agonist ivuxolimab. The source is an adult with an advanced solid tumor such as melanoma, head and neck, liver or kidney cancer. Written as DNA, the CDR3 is TGTGCCAGCAGCGGACGTGGGACAGTACTTTATGGCTACACCTTC. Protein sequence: CASSGRGTVLYGYTF.